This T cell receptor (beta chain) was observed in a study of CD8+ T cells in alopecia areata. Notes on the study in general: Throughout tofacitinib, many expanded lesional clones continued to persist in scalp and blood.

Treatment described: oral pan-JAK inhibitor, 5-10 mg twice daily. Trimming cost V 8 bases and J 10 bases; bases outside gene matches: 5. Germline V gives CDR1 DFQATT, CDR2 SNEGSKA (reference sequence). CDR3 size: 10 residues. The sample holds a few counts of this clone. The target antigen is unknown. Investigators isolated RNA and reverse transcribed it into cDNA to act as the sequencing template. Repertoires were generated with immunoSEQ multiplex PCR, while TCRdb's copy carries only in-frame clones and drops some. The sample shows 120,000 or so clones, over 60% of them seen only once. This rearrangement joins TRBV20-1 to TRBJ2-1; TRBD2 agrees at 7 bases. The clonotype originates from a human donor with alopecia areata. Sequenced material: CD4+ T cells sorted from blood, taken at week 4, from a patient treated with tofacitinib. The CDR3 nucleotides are TGCAGTAGCGGGGTTGGGGAGCAGTTCTTC. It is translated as CSSGVGEQFF.